One sample yielded the 18 T cell receptor beta chains listed below, sequenced in a study of blood T cell repertoires in COVID-19. The protocol was immunoSEQ multiplex PCR, while the TCRdb copy is restricted to in-frame clones and leaves out a portion. This sample yields about 60,000 clones, of which 70% to 80% are seen a single time; roughly 12% belongs to the top ten. The sample comprised peripheral blood. These receptors were obtained from a man older than 75 with acute or convalescent COVID-19.

The chain uses TRBV7-7 and TRBJ2-1; 13 bases line up with TRBD2. The CDR3 has 16 amino acids. The junction had 8 bases not matched to a gene; V was cut back by 5 bases and J by 7 bases. The germline V gene encodes CDR1 SSHAT and CDR2 FNYEAQ (reference sequence). The CDR3 sequence is CASSRVLAGGRNEQFF. DNA of the CDR3: TGTGCCAGCAGCCGAGTACTAGCGGGGGGGCGGAATGAGCAGTTCTTC.

V is TRBV19 and J is TRBJ1-2; TRBD1 agrees at 8 bases. V dropped 9 bases and J dropped 2; count of bases not matched to a gene: 8. Germline values: CDR1 LNHDA, CDR2 SQIVND (reference sequence). The CDR3 is 14 residues long. The CDR3 DNA sequence: TGTGCCAGCCTTGGACAGGGCGCAAACTATGGCTACACCTTC. Translated: CASLGQGANYGYTF.

This clone is labeled medium-sized (0.01 to 0.1%). J is TRBJ1-1 and V is TRBV12-3 or TRBV12-4; unclear D gene. The germline V and J ends were trimmed by 4 bases and 10 bases, with 16 bases remaining between them. The CDR3 consists of 13 residues. In DNA form, the CDR3 reads TGTGCCAGCAGTTCCGCAGGACGTGGAGGAGCTTTCTTT. This gives the protein CASSSAGRGGAFF.

The chain couples TRBV5-6 to TRBJ1-1; 8 nucleotides match TRBD1. The CDR3 extends over 16 amino acids. Germline V CDR1 and CDR2: SGHDT, YYEEEE. With 0 bases clipped from V and 5 bases from J, the junction kept 9 bases outside the gene matches. The CDR3 is CASSLDMGQEGTEAFF. The CDR3 nucleotides are TGTGCCAGCAGCTTGGATATGGGACAGGAGGGTACTGAAGCTTTCTTT.

The chain couples TRBV19 to TRBJ1-3, with 8 nucleotides matching TRBD1. V lost 5 bases, J lost 7 bases, and 10 bases stayed unmatched. This CDR3 spans 15 amino acids. Germline assignment: CDR1 LNHDA and CDR2 SQIVND (reference sequence). The CDR3 reads CASSADRGAGNTIYF. CDR3 DNA sequence: TGTGCCAGTAGTGCCGACAGGGGCGCAGGGAACACCATATATTTT.

The rearrangement uses TRBV5-6 and TRBJ1-2, with D maybe TRBD1 (5 bases). The CDR3 is made up of 12 amino acids. Germline V CDR1 and CDR2: SGHDT, YYEEEE. V lost 0 bases and J 10 bases, leaving 10 bases between the germline ends. CDR3 nucleotides: TGTGCCAGCAGCTTGGTCCAGGGCCTCTACACCTTC. This encodes CASSLVQGLYTF.

V usage is TRBV5-1 and J usage is TRBJ1-6, with TRBD1 matching 12 bases. Losses at the gene ends were 3 bases for V and 4 bases for J; bases not matched to a gene: 8. The V gene's germline CDR1 is SGHRS and CDR2 YFSETQ. The CDR3 extends over 18 amino acids. The CDR3 nucleotides are TGCGCCAGCAGCTCGGGACAGGGGGCCGGAGGGTATAATTCACCCCTCCACTTT. It encodes CASSSGQGAGGYNSPLHF. The complete variable domain, with remaining parts taken from reference TRBV5-1 and TRBJ1-6, reads KAGVTQTPRYLIKTRGQQVTLSCSPISGHRSVSWYQQTPGQGLQFLFEYFSETQRNKGNFPGRFSGRQFSNSRSEMNVSTLELGDSALYLCASSSGQGAGGYNSPLHFGNGTRLTVT.

The chain recombines TRBV24-1 with TRBJ2-6; 8 positions match TRBD2. Per the germline V gene, CDR1 is KGHDR and CDR2 is SFDVKD. The CDR3 spans 17 residues. Unmatched junction bases numbered 7, after V lost 5 bases and J lost 2 bases. CDR3 sequence: CATSGQTGGPGANVLTF. The DNA for the CDR3 is TGTGCCACCAGTGGTCAAACGGGGGGGCCTGGGGCCAACGTCCTGACTTTC.

The V gene is TRBV6-2 or TRBV6-3, the J gene TRBJ2-5, with unresolved D. This CDR3 is built from 11 residues. The ends were cut back, 6 bases at V and 5 bases at J, with 7 bases in the middle. Germline CDR1 and CDR2: MNHEY and SVGEGT. The CDR3 loop reads CASSLAETQYF. The CDR3 DNA reads TGTGCCAGCAGCCTGGCTGAGACCCAGTACTTC.

The chain couples TRBV30 to TRBJ1-3; D remains ambiguous. Trimming took off 2 bases at V and 0 bases at J, with 11 bases between the two ends. The CDR3 extends over 15 amino acids. Looked up from germline, CDR1 is GTSNPN and CDR2 is SVGIG (reference sequence). The CDR3 bases are TGTGCCTGGAGTTTGGCACAGACCTCTGGAAACACCATATATTTT. Its protein is CAWSLAQTSGNTIYF.

V is TRBV30 and J is TRBJ2-7; D remains ambiguous. Germline V gene data show CDR1 as GTSNPN and CDR2 as SVGIG (reference sequence). CDR3 length: 12 amino acids. V was pared by 5 bases and J by 3 bases, with 11 bases between. The CDR3 nucleotides read TGTGCCTGGTCTAGGAGTGACTACGAGCAGTACTTC. This codes for CAWSRSDYEQYF.

The chain joins TRBV6-2 or TRBV6-3 to TRBJ2-1; no clear D. V lost 6 bases, J lost 0 bases, and 15 bases lay in between. The germline CDR1 and CDR2 sequences are MNHEY and SVGEGT. The CDR3 extends over 16 amino acids. Here the CDR3 DNA reads TGTGCCAGCAGCCCACTTACCCCTAGCTCCTACAATGAGCAGTTCTTC. It yields the protein CASSPLTPSSYNEQFF.

This clone turned up a few times. The V gene is TRBV28, the J gene TRBJ2-6; 7 bases agree with TRBD1. The ends lost 7 bases at V and 4 bases at J; junction bases unmatched: 13. This CDR3 region has 17 residues. The germline V gene has CDR1 MDHEN and CDR2 SYDVKM. The CDR3 loop reads CASKGSATGAGANVLTF. Here the CDR3 DNA reads TGTGCCAGCAAGGGATCCGCTACAGGGGCCGGGGCCAACGTCCTGACTTTC. The entire variable domain, with the rest obtained from reference TRBV28 and TRBJ2-6, is as follows: DVKVTQSSRYLVKRTGEKVFLECVQDMDHENMFWYRQDPGLGLRLIYFSYDVKMKEKGDIPEGYSVSREKKERFSLILESASTNQTSMYLCASKGSATGAGANVLTFGAGSRLTVL.

DNA of the CDR3: TGTGCCACCAGTGATTTGCCCGGGTTGGGTCAGCCCCAGCATTTT. It translates to CATSDLPGLGQPQHF. This chain links TRBV24-1 with TRBJ1-5; D not resolved. V lost 0 bases and J lost 6, with 11 bases in between. CDR3 length: 15 amino acids. In germline, CDR1 is KGHDR, CDR2 SFDVKD.

This rearrangement joins TRBV20-1 to TRBJ2-5, with TRBD1 as a possible D gene (7 bases). This CDR3 contains 13 residues. Trimming shortened V by 3 bases and J by 5 bases, and 13 bases separated the two germline ends. CDR1 is DFQATT, CDR2 SNEGSKA, per germline (reference sequence). The CDR3, as DNA: TGCAGTGCTAGTCCAGGGGGGCGGGAGACCCAGTACTTC. The encoded protein is CSASPGGRETQYF.

The chain couples TRBV12-3 or TRBV12-4 to TRBJ2-1; D gene uncertain. This CDR3 comprises 13 residues. V was shortened by 3 bases and J by 6 bases, with 9 bases between the two germline ends. The CDR3 DNA is TGTGCCAGCAGTTTCGTAGTTTCCAATGAGCAGTTCTTC. It encodes CASSFVVSNEQFF.

V usage is TRBV5-1 and J usage is TRBJ2-1, with 9 positions matching TRBD1. CDR3 length: 14 residues. V shed 5 bases and J 5 bases; nucleotides not matched to a gene: 5. The germline V gene encodes CDR1 SGHRS and CDR2 YFSETQ. CDR3 sequence: CASSPGTGNNEQFF. The DNA of the CDR3 is TGCGCCAGCAGTCCCGGGACAGGGAACAATGAGCAGTTCTTC.

This clone was picked up a small number of times. The chain joins TRBV5-4 to TRBJ2-1, with a weak D call TRBD2 (6 bases). Germline V lookup: CDR1 SGHNT, CDR2 YYREEE (reference sequence). Trimming removed 3 bases at V and 6 bases at J, with 16 bases between. CDR3 length: 15 residues. CDR3 loop: CASSYGYPGANEQFF. The CDR3 coding sequence is TGTGCCAGCAGCTATGGATATCCGGGAGCCAATGAGCAGTTCTTC.